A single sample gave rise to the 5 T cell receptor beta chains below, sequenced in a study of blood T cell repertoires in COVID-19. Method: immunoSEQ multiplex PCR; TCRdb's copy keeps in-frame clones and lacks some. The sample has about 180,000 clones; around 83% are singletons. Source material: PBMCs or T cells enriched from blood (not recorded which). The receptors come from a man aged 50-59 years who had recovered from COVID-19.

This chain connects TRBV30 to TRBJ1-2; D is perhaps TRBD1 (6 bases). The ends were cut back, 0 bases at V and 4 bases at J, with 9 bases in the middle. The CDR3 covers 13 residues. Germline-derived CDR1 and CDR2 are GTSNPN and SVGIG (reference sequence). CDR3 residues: CAWSVGGSYGYTF. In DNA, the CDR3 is TGTGCCTGGAGTGTAGGGGGTAGCTATGGCTACACCTTC.

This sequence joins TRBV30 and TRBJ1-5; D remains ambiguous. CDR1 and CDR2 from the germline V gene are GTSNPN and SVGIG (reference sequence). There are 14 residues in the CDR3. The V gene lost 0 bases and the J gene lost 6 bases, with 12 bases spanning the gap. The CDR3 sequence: CAWSVQLGGQPQHF. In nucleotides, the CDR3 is TGTGCCTGGAGTGTACAGCTGGGAGGTCAGCCCCAGCATTTT.

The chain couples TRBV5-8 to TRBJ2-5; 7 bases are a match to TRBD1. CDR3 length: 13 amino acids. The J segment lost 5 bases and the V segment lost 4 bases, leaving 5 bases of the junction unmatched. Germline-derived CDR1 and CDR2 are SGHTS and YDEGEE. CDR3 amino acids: CASSHDRVETQYF. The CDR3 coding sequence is TGTGCCAGCAGCCACGACAGGGTGGAGACCCAGTACTTC.

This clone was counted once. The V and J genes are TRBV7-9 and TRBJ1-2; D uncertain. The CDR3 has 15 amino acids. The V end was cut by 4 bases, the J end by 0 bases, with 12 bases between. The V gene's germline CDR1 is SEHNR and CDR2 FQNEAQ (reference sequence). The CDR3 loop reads CASSSGRDSNYGYTF. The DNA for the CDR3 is TGTGCCAGCAGCTCGGGAAGGGATTCTAACTATGGCTACACCTTC.

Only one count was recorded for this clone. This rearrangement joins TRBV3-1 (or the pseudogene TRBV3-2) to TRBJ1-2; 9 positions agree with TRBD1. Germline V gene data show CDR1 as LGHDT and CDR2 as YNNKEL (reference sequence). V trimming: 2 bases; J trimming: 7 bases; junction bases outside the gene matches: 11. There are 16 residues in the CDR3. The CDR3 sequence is CASSQPSRDRDAGYTF. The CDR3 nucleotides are TGTGCCAGCAGCCAACCGTCCCGGGACAGGGATGCTGGCTACACCTTC.